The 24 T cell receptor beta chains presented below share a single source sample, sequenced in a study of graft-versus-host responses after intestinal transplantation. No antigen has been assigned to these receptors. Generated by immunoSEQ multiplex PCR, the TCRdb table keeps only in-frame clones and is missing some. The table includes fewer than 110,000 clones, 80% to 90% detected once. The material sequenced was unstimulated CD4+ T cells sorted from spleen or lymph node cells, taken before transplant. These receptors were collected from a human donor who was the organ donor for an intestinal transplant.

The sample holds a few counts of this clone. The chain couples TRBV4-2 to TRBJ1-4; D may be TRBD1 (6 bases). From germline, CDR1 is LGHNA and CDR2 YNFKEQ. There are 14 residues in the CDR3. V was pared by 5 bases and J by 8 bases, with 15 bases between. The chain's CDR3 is CASSGGGVSEKLFF. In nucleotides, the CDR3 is TGTGCCAGCAGCGGAGGGGGGGTTAGCGAAAAACTGTTTTTT.

The CDR3 reads CASSLSSSEYNEQFF. CDR3 in DNA: TGTGCCAGCAGCTTGAGCAGCAGCGAGTACAATGAGCAGTTCTTC. This chain connects TRBV7-2 to TRBJ2-1, with D hard to call. Germline V CDR1 and CDR2: SGHTA, FQGNSA. The V and J ends lost 3 bases and 4 bases respectively, with 13 bases between them. There are 15 residues in the CDR3.

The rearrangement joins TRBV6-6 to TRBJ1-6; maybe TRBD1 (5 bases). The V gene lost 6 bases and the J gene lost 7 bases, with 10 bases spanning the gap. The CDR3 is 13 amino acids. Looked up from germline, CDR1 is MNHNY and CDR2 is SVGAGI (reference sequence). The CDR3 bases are TGTGCCAGCAGGCAAGGGACCAATTCACCCCTCCACTTT. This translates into CASRQGTNSPLHF.

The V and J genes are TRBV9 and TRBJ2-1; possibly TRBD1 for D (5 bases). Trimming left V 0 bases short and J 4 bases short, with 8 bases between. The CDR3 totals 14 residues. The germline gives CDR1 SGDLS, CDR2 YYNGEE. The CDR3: CASSVAYRYNEQFF. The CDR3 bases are TGTGCCAGCAGCGTAGCTTACAGGTACAATGAGCAGTTCTTC. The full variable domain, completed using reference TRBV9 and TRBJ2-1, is DSGVTQTPKHLITATGQRVTLRCSPRSGDLSVYWYQQSLDQGLQFLIQYYNGEERAKGNILERFSAQQFPDLHSELNLSSLELGDSALYFCASSVAYRYNEQFFGPGTRLTVL.

CDR3 in DNA: TGTGCCAGTAGTATAGATCTAAACAGTAGGAACGAGCAGTACTTC. Encoded protein: CASSIDLNSRNEQYF. This rearrangement joins TRBV19 to TRBJ2-7; D is undetermined. Trimming took 0 bases from V and 5 from J, leaving 14 bases between them. Per germline, CDR1 LNHDA and CDR2 SQIVND (reference sequence). The CDR3 is 15 residues long.

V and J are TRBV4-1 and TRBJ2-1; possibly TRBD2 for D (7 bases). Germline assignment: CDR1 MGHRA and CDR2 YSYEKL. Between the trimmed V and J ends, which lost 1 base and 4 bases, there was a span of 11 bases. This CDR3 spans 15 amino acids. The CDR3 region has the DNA TGCGCCAGCAGCCAAGGCGGGGGCGTTTACAATGAGCAGTTCTTC. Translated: CASSQGGGVYNEQFF.

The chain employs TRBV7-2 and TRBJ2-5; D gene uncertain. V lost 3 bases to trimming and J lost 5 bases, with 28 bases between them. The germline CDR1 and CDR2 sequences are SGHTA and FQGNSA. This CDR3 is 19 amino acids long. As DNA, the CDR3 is TGTGCCAGCAGCTTTCTCAACCCCTCTCGGGCCCGAGTGAGGGAGACCCAGTACTTC. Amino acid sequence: CASSFLNPSRARVRETQYF.

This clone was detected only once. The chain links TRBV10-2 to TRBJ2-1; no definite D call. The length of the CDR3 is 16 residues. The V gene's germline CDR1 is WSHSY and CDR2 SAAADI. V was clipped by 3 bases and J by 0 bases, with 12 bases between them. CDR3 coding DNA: TGCGCCAGCAGTGATAGCAGGACGAGCTCCTACAATGAGCAGTTCTTC. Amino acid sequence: CASSDSRTSSYNEQFF.

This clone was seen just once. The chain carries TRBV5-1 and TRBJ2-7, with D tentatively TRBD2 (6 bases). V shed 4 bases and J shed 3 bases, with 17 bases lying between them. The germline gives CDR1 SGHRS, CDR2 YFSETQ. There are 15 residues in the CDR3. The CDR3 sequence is CASSPTSAGYYEQYF. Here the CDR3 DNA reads TGCGCCAGCAGCCCCACCTCAGCGGGTTACTACGAGCAGTACTTC.

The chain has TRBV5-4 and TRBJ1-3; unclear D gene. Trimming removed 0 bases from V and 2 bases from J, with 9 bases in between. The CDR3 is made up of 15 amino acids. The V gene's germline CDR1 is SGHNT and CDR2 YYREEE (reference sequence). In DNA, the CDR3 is TGTGCCAGCAGCTTGGCAGCAGACCCTGGAAACACCATATATTTT. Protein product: CASSLAADPGNTIYF.

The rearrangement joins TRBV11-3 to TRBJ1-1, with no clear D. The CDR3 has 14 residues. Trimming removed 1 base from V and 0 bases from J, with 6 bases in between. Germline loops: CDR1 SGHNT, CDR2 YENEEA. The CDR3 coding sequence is TGTGCCAGCAGCTTAGGATCCGTGAACACTGAAGCTTTCTTT. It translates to CASSLGSVNTEAFF.

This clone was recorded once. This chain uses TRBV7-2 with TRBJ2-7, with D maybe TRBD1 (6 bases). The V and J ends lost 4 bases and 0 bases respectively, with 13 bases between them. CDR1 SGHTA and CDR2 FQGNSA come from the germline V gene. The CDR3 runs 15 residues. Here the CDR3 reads CASSSQGPPSYEQYF. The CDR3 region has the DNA TGTGCCAGCAGCTCCCAGGGGCCTCCCTCCTACGAGCAGTACTTC.

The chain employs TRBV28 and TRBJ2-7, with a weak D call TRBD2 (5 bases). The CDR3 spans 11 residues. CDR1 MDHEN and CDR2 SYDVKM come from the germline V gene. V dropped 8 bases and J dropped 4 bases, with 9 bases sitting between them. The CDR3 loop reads CASGGRYEQYF. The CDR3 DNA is TGTGCCAGCGGAGGAAGGTACGAGCAGTACTTC.

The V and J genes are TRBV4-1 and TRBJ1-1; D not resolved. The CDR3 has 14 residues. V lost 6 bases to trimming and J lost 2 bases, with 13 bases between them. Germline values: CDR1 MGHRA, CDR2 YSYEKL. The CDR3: CASRHEVFNTEAFF. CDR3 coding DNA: TGCGCCAGCAGACATGAGGTATTTAACACTGAAGCTTTCTTT.

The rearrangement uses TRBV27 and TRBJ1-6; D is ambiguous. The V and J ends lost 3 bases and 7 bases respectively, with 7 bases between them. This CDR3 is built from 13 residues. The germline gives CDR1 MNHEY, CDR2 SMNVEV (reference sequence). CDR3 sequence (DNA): TGTGCCAGCAGTTTGTTCGTGAATTCACCCCTCCACTTT. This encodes CASSLFVNSPLHF.

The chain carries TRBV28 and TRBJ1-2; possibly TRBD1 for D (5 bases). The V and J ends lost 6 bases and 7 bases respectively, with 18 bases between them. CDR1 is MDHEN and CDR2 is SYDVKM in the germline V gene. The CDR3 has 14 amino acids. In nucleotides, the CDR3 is TGTGCCAGCAGCCCGGGACGCTCTCACGGTGGCTACACCTTC. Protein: CASSPGRSHGGYTF.

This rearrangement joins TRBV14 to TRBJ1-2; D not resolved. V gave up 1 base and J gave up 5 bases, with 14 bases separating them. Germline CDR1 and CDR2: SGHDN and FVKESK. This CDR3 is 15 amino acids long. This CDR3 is CASSQGLRKSYGYTF. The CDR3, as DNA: TGTGCCAGCAGCCAAGGTTTAAGGAAGAGTTATGGCTACACCTTC.

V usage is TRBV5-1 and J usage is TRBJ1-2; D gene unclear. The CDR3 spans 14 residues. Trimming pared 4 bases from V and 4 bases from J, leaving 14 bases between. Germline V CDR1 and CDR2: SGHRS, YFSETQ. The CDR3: CASSTVGASYGYTF. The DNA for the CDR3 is TGCGCCAGCAGCACAGTGGGAGCAAGCTATGGCTACACCTTC.

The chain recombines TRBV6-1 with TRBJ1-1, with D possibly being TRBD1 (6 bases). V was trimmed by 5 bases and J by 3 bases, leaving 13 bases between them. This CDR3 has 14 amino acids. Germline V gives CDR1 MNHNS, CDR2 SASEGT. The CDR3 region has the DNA TGTGCCAGCAGTAACTTAGGACAGTACACTGAAGCTTTCTTT. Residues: CASSNLGQYTEAFF.

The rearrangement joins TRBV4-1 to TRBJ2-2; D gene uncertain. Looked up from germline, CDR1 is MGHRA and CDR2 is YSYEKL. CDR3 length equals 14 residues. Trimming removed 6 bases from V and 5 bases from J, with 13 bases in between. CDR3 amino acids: CASRGILRTGELFF. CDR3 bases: TGCGCCAGCAGAGGTATTTTAAGGACCGGGGAGCTGTTTTTT.

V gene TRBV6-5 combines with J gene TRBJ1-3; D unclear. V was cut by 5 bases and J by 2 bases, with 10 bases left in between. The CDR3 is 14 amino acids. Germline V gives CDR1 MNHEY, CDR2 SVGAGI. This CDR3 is CASSEGRPGNTIYF. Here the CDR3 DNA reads TGTGCCAGCAGTGAAGGGCGGCCTGGAAACACCATATATTTT.

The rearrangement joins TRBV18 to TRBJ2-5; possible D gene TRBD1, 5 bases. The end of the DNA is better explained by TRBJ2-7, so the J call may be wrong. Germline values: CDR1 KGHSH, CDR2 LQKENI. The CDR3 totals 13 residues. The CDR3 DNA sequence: TGTGCCAGCTCACCATCCAGGGAAATCGAGCAGTACTTC. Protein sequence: CASSPSREIEQYF.

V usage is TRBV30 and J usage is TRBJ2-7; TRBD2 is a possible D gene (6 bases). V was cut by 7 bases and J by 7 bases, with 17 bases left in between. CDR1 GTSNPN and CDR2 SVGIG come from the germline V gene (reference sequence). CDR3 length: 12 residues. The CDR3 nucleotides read TGTGCCTCTAACATGGCTAGCGCGGAGCAGTACTTC. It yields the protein CASNMASAEQYF.

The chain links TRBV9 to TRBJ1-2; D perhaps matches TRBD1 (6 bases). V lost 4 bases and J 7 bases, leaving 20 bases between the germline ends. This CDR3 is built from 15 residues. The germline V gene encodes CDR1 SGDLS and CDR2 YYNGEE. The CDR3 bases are TGTGCCAGCAGCCCAGGACAGTCAGCACAAGGTGGCTACACCTTC. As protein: CASSPGQSAQGGYTF.